Reported below is one TCR beta chain. Its specificity is unknown. This sample was taken from a study of shared clonotypes between healthy human individuals. Study outcomes and limitations: Clonotype sharing among donors likely depends on sequencing depth. Shared clonotypes across all four donors exceeded non-shared ones in generation probability.

Only CD45RO-negative cells positively selected for CCR7 counted as naive CD8 cells, so terminally differentiated effector memory CD45RA+ cells were excluded. The CDR3 spans 16 residues. Trimming removed 3 bases from V and 4 bases from J, with 16 bases in between. Germline-derived CDR1 and CDR2 are MGHRA and YSYEKL. Generated by immunoSEQ multiplex PCR, the TCRdb table keeps only in-frame clones and is missing some. The data contain around 650,000 clones, approximately 96% of them singletons. The V call is TRBV4-1, the J call TRBJ2-1; D remains ambiguous. The sample was naive CD8+ T cells sorted from blood. This TCR was sampled from a woman aged 30 to 39 in good health. The CDR3 reads CASSQSGPEAYNEQFF. The CDR3 DNA follows: TGCGCCAGCAGCCAGTCGGGCCCCGAGGCTTACAATGAGCAGTTCTTC.